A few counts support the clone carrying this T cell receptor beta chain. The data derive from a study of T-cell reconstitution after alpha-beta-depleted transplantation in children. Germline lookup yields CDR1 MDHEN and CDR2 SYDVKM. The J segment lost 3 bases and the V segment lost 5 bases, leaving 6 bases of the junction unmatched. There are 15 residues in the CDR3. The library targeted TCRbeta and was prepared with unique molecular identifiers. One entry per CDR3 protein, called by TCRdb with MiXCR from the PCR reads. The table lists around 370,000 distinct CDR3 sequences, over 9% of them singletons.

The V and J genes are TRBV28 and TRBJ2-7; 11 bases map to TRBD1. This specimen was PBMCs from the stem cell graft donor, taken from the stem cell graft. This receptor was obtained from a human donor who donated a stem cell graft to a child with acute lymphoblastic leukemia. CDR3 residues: CASSAWTGGDYEQYF. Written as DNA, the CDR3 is TGTGCCAGCAGTGCCTGGACAGGGGGCGACTACGAGCAGTACTTC.